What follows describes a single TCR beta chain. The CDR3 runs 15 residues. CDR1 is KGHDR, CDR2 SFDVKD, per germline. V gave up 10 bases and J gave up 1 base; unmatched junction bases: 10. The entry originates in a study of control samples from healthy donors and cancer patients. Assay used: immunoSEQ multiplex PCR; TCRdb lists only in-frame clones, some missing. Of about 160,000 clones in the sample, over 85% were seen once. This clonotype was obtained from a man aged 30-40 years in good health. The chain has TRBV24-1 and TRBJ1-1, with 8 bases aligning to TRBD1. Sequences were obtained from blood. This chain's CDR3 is CATSTSGTGNTEAFF. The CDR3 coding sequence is TGTGCCACTTCTACCTCCGGGACAGGGAACACTGAAGCTTTCTTT.